The 3 T cell receptor beta chains below all came from one sample that was sequenced in a study of T-cell memory formation after mild COVID-19. TCRdb recomputed calls from the 5' RACE reads with MiXCR, one row per CDR3 protein. The data contain 340,000 or so distinct CDR3 sequences, around 13% of them singletons. The source material was PBMCs or a T cell subset sorted from them (not recorded which). These receptors were obtained from a man aged 18 to 30 who had mild COVID-19 (a few samples of this study predate the infection). Cell type and time point are not known.

This clonotype was detected only a few times. The genes are TRBV5-1 and TRBJ2-1; 7 bases align to TRBD1. Trimming at V came to 5 bases and at J to 7 bases, leaving 12 bases not matched to a gene. This CDR3 region has 15 residues. Germline V lookup: CDR1 SGHRS, CDR2 YFSETQ. CDR3 loop: CASRLAPLQGNEQFF. CDR3 bases: TGCGCCAGCAGACTCGCACCCTTACAGGGGAATGAGCAGTTCTTC.

A few counts support this clonotype. The chain couples TRBV7-2 to TRBJ2-3; no definite D call. Germline CDR1 and CDR2: SGHTA and FQGNSA. V dropped 2 bases and J dropped 1 base, with 10 bases sitting between them. The CDR3 spans 15 residues. The CDR3 nucleotides read TGTGCCAGCAGCTTAACTCCTTCCCGCACAGATACGCAGTATTTT. It specifies CASSLTPSRTDTQYF.

This clonotype was detected a few times. The chain recombines TRBV20-1 with TRBJ2-3, with D perhaps matching TRBD2 (5 bases). In germline, CDR1 is DFQATT, CDR2 SNEGSKA (reference sequence). V lost 0 bases and J 8 bases, leaving 9 bases between the germline ends. This CDR3 contains 12 residues. The CDR3 protein is CSARDSGTTQYF. The DNA for the CDR3 is TGCAGTGCTAGAGACAGCGGTACTACGCAGTATTTT.